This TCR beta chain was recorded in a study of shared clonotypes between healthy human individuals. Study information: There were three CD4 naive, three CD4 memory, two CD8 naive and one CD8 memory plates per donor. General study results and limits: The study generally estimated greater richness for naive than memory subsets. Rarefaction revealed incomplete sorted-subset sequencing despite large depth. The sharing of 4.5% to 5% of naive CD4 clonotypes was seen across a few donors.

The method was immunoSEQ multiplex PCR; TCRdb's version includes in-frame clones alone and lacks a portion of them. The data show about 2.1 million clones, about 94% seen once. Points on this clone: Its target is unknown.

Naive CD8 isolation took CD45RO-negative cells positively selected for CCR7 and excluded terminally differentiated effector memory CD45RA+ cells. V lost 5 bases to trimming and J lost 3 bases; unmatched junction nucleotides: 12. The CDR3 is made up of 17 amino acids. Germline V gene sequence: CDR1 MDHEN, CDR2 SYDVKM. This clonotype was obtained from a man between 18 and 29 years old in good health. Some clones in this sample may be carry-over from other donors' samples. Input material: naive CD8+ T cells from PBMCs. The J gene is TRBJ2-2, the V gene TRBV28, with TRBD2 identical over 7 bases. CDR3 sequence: CASSPRTGRAHTGELFF. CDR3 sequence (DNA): TGTGCCAGCAGTCCCCGGACGGGGAGGGCCCACACCGGGGAGCTGTTTTTT. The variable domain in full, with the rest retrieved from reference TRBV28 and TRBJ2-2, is DVKVTQSSRYLVKRTGEKVFLECVQDMDHENMFWYRQDPGLGLRLIYFSYDVKMKEKGDIPEGYSVSREKKERFSLILESASTNQTSMYLCASSPRTGRAHTGELFFGEGSRLTVL.